These 25 T cell receptor beta chains originate from one sample sequenced in a study of shared clonotypes between healthy human individuals. Sequencing used immunoSEQ multiplex PCR; TCRdb keeps in-frame clones, though not all of them. Of a few million clones in the sample, about 92% were seen once. Sequencing was carried out using naive CD4+ T cells from PBMCs. Described subset: CD45RA+ positively selected. These TCRs come from a man aged 18 to 30 in good health. Some clones in this sample may be carry-over from other donors' samples.

This rearrangement joins TRBV5-4 to TRBJ2-2; D is undetermined. The CDR3 loop spans 15 amino acids. Trimming removed 0 bases at V and 8 bases at J, with 14 bases between. Germline loops: CDR1 SGHNT, CDR2 YYREEE (reference sequence). The CDR3 spells CASSLESSRAGELFF. The CDR3, as DNA: TGTGCCAGCAGCTTGGAATCTAGTCGTGCGGGGGAGCTGTTTTTT.

As concerns this clone: In the same sample, other DNA sequences code for this CDR3. J is TRBJ2-7 and V is TRBV7-2; D gene ambiguous. The germline V gene has CDR1 SGHTA and CDR2 FQGNSA. V gave up 2 bases and J gave up 0 bases, with 8 bases separating them. This CDR3 has 14 residues. The CDR3 loop is CASSLRTSSYEQYF. The CDR3 nucleotides read TGTGCCAGCAGCTTACGTACAAGCTCCTACGAGCAGTACTTC.

V is TRBV5-1 and J is TRBJ2-1, with D maybe TRBD1 (5 bases). This CDR3 comprises 17 residues. V was trimmed by 3 bases and J by 9 bases, leaving 25 bases between them. Germline loops: CDR1 SGHRS, CDR2 YFSETQ. Here the CDR3 reads CASSSQYTGSRLFEQFF. Written as DNA, the CDR3 is TGCGCCAGCAGCTCCCAATATACAGGAAGCCGGCTCTTTGAGCAGTTCTTC.

V gene TRBV4-3 combines with J gene TRBJ1-2; possibly TRBD1 for D (6 bases). The CDR3 has 15 residues. Germline-derived CDR1 and CDR2 are LGHNA and YSLEER. V lost 1 base to trimming and J lost 6 bases, with 15 bases between them. CDR3 nucleotide sequence: TGCGCCAGCAGCCAAGCAAGCCAGGGGTATAATGGCTACACCTTC. This codes for CASSQASQGYNGYTF.

This chain connects TRBV7-2 to TRBJ2-7, with D tentatively TRBD1 or TRBD2 (5 bases each). Germline CDR1 SGHTA, CDR2 FQGNSA. The CDR3 spans 17 residues. Trimming took 4 bases from V and 0 from J, leaving 19 bases between them. The CDR3 nucleotides read TGTGCCAGCAGCTGGGGGTGGGAACTCCGATCCTCCTACGAGCAGTACTTC. This translates into CASSWGWELRSSYEQYF. Together with reference TRBV7-2 and TRBJ2-7, the CDR3 gives the full variable domain: GAGVSQSPSNKVTEKGKDVELRCDPISGHTALYWYRQSLGQGLEFLIYFQGNSAPDKSGLPSDRFSAERTGGSVSTLTIQRTQQEDSAVYLCASSWGWELRSSYEQYFGPGTRLTVT.

V gene TRBV9 combines with J gene TRBJ1-1; D possibly corresponds to TRBD1 (5 bases). Germline CDR1 is SGDLS and CDR2 is YYNGEE. V lost 1 base, J lost 1 base, and 11 bases lay in between. The CDR3 extends over 15 amino acids. The CDR3 DNA follows: TGTGCCAGCAGCGTAACCGGGACGGCGAACACTGAAGCTTTCTTT. Residues: CASSVTGTANTEAFF.

As concerns this clone: The same CDR3 also results from other DNA sequences found in this sample. The V gene is TRBV5-1, the J gene TRBJ2-7, with D perhaps matching TRBD2 (5 bases). The CDR3 loop spans 14 amino acids. V gave up 0 bases and J gave up 3 bases, with 10 bases separating them. Looked up from germline, CDR1 is SGHRS and CDR2 is YFSETQ. Here the CDR3 DNA reads TGCGCCAGCAGCTTGGCCAGCGGAGGCTACGAGCAGTACTTC. It is translated as CASSLASGGYEQYF. The variable domain in full, completed from reference TRBV5-1 and TRBJ2-7, reads KAGVTQTPRYLIKTRGQQVTLSCSPISGHRSVSWYQQTPGQGLQFLFEYFSETQRNKGNFPGRFSGRQFSNSRSEMNVSTLELGDSALYLCASSLASGGYEQYFGPGTRLTVT.

The rearrangement joins TRBV11-2 to TRBJ2-7; D may be TRBD2 (6 bases). The ends were cut back, 5 bases at V and 3 bases at J, with 17 bases in the middle. Per germline, CDR1 SGHAT and CDR2 FQNNGV. The CDR3 loop spans 15 amino acids. CDR3 in amino acids: CASSPTERAVYEQYF. CDR3 in DNA: TGTGCCAGCAGCCCCACCGAGCGGGCGGTCTACGAGCAGTACTTC.

In its sample, this clone was seen once. This rearrangement joins TRBV7-9 to TRBJ1-4; no firm D call. V was pared by 3 bases and J by 8 bases, with 7 bases between. Germline V CDR1 and CDR2: SEHNR, FQNEAQ (reference sequence). The length of the CDR3 is 12 residues. The CDR3 bases are TGTGCCAGCAGCTTCCGGTGGGAAAAACTGTTTTTT. This sequence encodes CASSFRWEKLFF.

The chain is built from TRBV6-5 and TRBJ1-2; D gene uncertain. Germline V gene data show CDR1 as MNHEY and CDR2 as SVGAGI. Deletions cut 2 bases from V and 8 bases from J, with 18 bases between. The length of the CDR3 is 15 residues. The CDR3 DNA follows: TGTGCCAGCAGTTACCATAAGGGCCCCCCCCCGGGCTACACCTTC. It codes for CASSYHKGPPPGYTF.

The V and J genes are TRBV6-1 and TRBJ1-2, with D possibly TRBD1 on 5 matching bases. CDR1 is MNHNS and CDR2 is SASEGT in the germline V gene. V lost 1 base, J lost 0 bases, and 9 bases lay in between. The CDR3 is made up of 15 amino acids. The DNA for the CDR3 is TGTGCCAGCAGTGAAGTGGGGACTCCTAACTATGGCTACACCTTC. It encodes CASSEVGTPNYGYTF.

This chain joins TRBV5-1 and TRBJ1-4, with D tentatively TRBD1 (5 bases). The CDR3 spans 14 residues. Germline assignment: CDR1 SGHRS and CDR2 YFSETQ. Trimming took 5 bases from V and 4 from J, leaving 12 bases between them. CDR3 protein: CASSQGPNNEKLFF. CDR3 bases: TGCGCCAGCAGTCAGGGCCCCAATAATGAAAAACTGTTTTTT.

The gene calls are TRBV5-6 and TRBJ2-3, with 7 nucleotides matching TRBD2. The CDR3 runs 16 residues. After removal of 2 bases from V and 4 bases from J, the junction contained 10 bases not matched to a gene. The germline V gene encodes CDR1 SGHDT and CDR2 YYEEEE. The CDR3 here is CASSLVGGGPADTQYF. The CDR3 nucleotides are TGTGCCAGCAGCTTAGTGGGGGGAGGGCCGGCAGATACGCAGTATTTT.

The rearrangement uses TRBV7-2 and TRBJ2-1; TRBD2 agrees at 12 bases. Losses at the gene ends were 5 bases for V and 8 bases for J; bases not matched to a gene: 7. CDR3 length equals 15 residues. Germline V gene lookup returns CDR1 SGHTA and CDR2 FQGNSA. The CDR3 DNA sequence: TGTGCCAGCAGCCCGACTAGCGGGAGTGCGGATGAGCAGTTCTTC. Translating gives CASSPTSGSADEQFF.

This sequence joins TRBV19 and TRBJ1-1, with 8 bases aligning to TRBD1. The CDR3 extends over 12 amino acids. Losses at the gene ends were 5 bases for V and 11 bases for J; bases not matched to a gene: 7. Germline V lookup: CDR1 LNHDA, CDR2 SQIVND (reference sequence). The chain's CDR3 is CASSPMDRAAFF. DNA of the CDR3: TGTGCCAGTAGTCCAATGGACAGGGCGGCTTTCTTT.

The chain carries TRBV30 and TRBJ2-5, with D possibly matching TRBD2 (6 bases). Germline V CDR1 and CDR2: GTSNPN, SVGIG (reference sequence). V shed 2 bases and J shed 5 bases, with 15 bases lying between them. This CDR3 spans 14 amino acids. The CDR3 DNA reads TGTGCCTGGAGTACCGGGGACTCCTGGGAGACCCAGTACTTC. Translated: CAWSTGDSWETQYF. Full variable domain (remainder filled in from reference TRBV30 and TRBJ2-5): SQTIHQWPATLVQPVGSPLSLECTVEGTSNPNLYWYRQAAGRGLQLLFYSVGIGQISSEVPQNLSASRPQDRQFILSSKKLLLSDSGFYLCAWSTGDSWETQYFGPGTRLLVL.

The chain has TRBV28 and TRBJ1-2, with TRBD1 identical over 7 bases. Germline V gene data show CDR1 as MDHEN and CDR2 as SYDVKM. The trim removed 6 bases at V and 6 bases at J, leaving 7 bases unmatched. The CDR3 totals 13 residues. The CDR3 sequence is CASSSGTVDGYTF. CDR3 sequence (DNA): TGTGCCAGCAGCTCCGGGACAGTCGATGGCTACACCTTC.

The chain uses TRBV6-4 and TRBJ2-2; TRBD1 or TRBD2 may be the D gene (6 bases each). The CDR3 loop spans 15 amino acids. Trimming removed 5 bases from V and 5 bases from J, with 15 bases in between. Looked up from germline, CDR1 is MRHNA and CDR2 is SNTAGT. CDR3 in amino acids: CASSPQGGITGELFF. CDR3 sequence (DNA): TGTGCCAGCAGTCCACAGGGAGGAATTACCGGGGAGCTGTTTTTT.

This chain connects TRBV11-2 to TRBJ1-1, with 8 bases matching TRBD1. The junction had 10 bases not matched to a gene; V was cut back by 0 bases and J by 7 bases. The CDR3 is made up of 16 amino acids. Germline assignment: CDR1 SGHAT and CDR2 FQNNGV. CDR3 residues: CASSLDRGQVSGEAFF. Here the CDR3 DNA reads TGTGCCAGCAGCTTAGATCGGGGACAGGTGTCGGGTGAAGCTTTCTTT.

This chain links TRBV5-4 with TRBJ2-7; no definite D call. From germline, CDR1 is SGHNT and CDR2 YYREEE (reference sequence). V lost 4 bases to trimming and J lost 0 bases, with 11 bases between them. The CDR3 contains 14 residues. CDR3 sequence: CASSPKVSSYEQYF. The CDR3 DNA reads TGTGCCAGCAGCCCAAAAGTTAGCTCCTACGAGCAGTACTTC.

This clone was recorded a few times. This CDR3 is also generated by other DNA sequences in the sample. This rearrangement joins TRBV5-1 to TRBJ2-7; 8 bases agree with TRBD1. V lost 3 bases and J lost 2; bases outside the gene matches: 4. The CDR3 consists of 14 residues. Germline V lookup: CDR1 SGHRS, CDR2 YFSETQ. The CDR3 DNA sequence: TGCGCCAGCAGCTCGAGGACAGGGACCTACGAGCAGTACTTC. Protein: CASSSRTGTYEQYF.

The chain recombines TRBV18 with TRBJ1-2; D is unresolved. Germline values: CDR1 KGHSH, CDR2 LQKENI. V lost 3 bases and J 5 bases, leaving 10 bases between the germline ends. This CDR3 comprises 13 residues. The CDR3: CASSPDEKYGYTF. CDR3 DNA: TGTGCCAGCTCACCGGACGAAAAATATGGCTACACCTTC.

This rearrangement joins TRBV30 to TRBJ1-3; TRBD1 matches at 8 bases. Trimming cost V 1 base and J 7 bases; bases outside gene matches: 9. The CDR3 is made up of 15 amino acids. Germline V gene sequence: CDR1 GTSNPN, CDR2 SVGIG (reference sequence). The CDR3 DNA reads TGTGCCTGGAGTGGGGATGCAGGGGGCCGGAACACCATATATTTT. Amino acids: CAWSGDAGGRNTIYF.

The V call is TRBV5-1, the J call TRBJ2-3, with D perhaps assigned TRBD1 or TRBD2 (5 bases each). The CDR3 sequence is 11 residues long. Germline-derived CDR1 and CDR2 are SGHRS and YFSETQ. Between the trimmed V and J ends, which lost 7 bases and 8 bases, there was a span of 11 bases. DNA for the CDR3: TGCGCCAGCTCTGGGGGAGTTACGCAGTATTTT. It encodes CASSGGVTQYF.

The rearrangement links TRBV10-3 to TRBJ2-3, with TRBD2 identical over 8 bases. Germline V lookup: CDR1 ENHRY, CDR2 SYGVKD. V shed 6 bases and J 0 bases; nucleotides not matched to a gene: 5. This CDR3 spans 15 amino acids. CDR3 in amino acids: CAIRPSGPSTDTQYF. The CDR3 DNA is TGTGCCATCAGACCTAGCGGGCCTAGCACAGATACGCAGTATTTT.